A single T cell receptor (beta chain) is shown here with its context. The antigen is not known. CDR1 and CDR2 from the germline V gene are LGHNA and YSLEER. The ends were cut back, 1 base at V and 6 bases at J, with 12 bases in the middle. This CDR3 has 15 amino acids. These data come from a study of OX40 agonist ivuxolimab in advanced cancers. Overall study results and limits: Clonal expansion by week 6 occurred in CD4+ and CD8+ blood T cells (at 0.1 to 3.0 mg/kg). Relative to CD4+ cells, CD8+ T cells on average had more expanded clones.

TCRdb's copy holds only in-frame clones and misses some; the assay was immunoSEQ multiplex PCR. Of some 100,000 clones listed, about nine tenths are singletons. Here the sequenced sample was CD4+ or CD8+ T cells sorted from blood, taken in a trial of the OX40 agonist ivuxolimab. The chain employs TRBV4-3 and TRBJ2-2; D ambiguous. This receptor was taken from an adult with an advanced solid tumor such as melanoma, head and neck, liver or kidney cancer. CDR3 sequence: CASSQGFTVAGELFF. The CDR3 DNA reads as TGCGCCAGCAGCCAAGGGTTTACCGTGGCCGGGGAGCTGTTTTTT.